This entry lists 30 T cell receptor beta chains sequenced from one sample in a study of blood T cells in healthy people across ages. Using a J-beta primer mix together with a sample-barcoded 5' primer, a second PCR was run for roughly 7 to 11 cycles. TCRdb independently ran MiXCR on the 5' RACE reads; one entry per CDR3 protein. In the table there are some 1,500,000 distinct CDR3 sequences, roughly 43% of which are singletons. The specimen was blood. Receptors were obtained from a woman under 30 in good health.

In its sample, this clonotype was seen a few times. This chain joins TRBV6-4 and TRBJ2-2, with 7 bases lining up with TRBD2. Germline V CDR1 and CDR2: MRHNA, SNTAGT. The V gene end was trimmed by 3 bases and the J gene end by 3 bases; junction bases not matched to a gene: 13. This CDR3 comprises 18 residues. CDR3: CASSEEFLGGMDTGELFF. In DNA form, the CDR3 reads TGTGCCAGCAGTGAAGAGTTTTTGGGGGGGATGGACACCGGGGAGCTGTTTTTT.

V gene TRBV7-6 combines with J gene TRBJ2-5; D possibly corresponds to TRBD2 (6 bases). Germline assignment: CDR1 SGHVS and CDR2 FNYEAQ. The CDR3 totals 13 residues. Trimming shortened V by 5 bases and J by 11 bases, and 18 bases separated the two germline ends. CDR3 DNA sequence: TGTGCCAGCAGCCGGGACTGGGGCTACGGGCAGTACTTC. Its protein is CASSRDWGYGQYF.

V and J are TRBV6-2 or TRBV6-3 and TRBJ2-5, with 8 bases lining up with TRBD2. V dropped 4 bases and J dropped 11; count of bases not matched to a gene: 12. In germline, CDR1 is MNHEY, CDR2 SVGEGT. The CDR3 runs to 14 residues. The CDR3 DNA sequence: TGTGCCAGCAGTTTCCAAGCGGGAGCCAATGAGCAGTACTTC. Its protein is CASSFQAGANEQYF.

V usage is TRBV6-2 or TRBV6-3 and J usage is TRBJ2-7, with 7 nucleotides matching TRBD2. The CDR3 length is 11 residues. Per germline, CDR1 MNHEY and CDR2 SVGEGT. J gave up 7 bases and V 5 bases, and 2 bases lay outside the gene matches. CDR3 coding DNA: TGTGCCAGCAGTATAGCGGGTGAGCAGTACTTC. The encoded protein is CASSIAGEQYF.

The chain is built from TRBV5-4 and TRBJ2-1, with D perhaps being TRBD1 or TRBD2 (6 bases each). Germline-derived CDR1 and CDR2 are SGHNT and YYREEE (reference sequence). The CDR3 is 15 amino acids. Trimming removed 0 bases at V and 8 bases at J, with 15 bases between. CDR3 DNA sequence: TGTGCCAGCAGCTTGGTTCTAGCAGGGGAGGATGAGCAGTTCTTC. The encoded protein is CASSLVLAGEDEQFF.

V is TRBV20-1 and J is TRBJ2-7; 12 nucleotides match TRBD1. This CDR3 is built from 16 residues. Germline assignment: CDR1 DFQATT and CDR2 SNEGSKA (reference sequence). J was trimmed by 4 bases and V by 1 base; bases with no gene match: 8. The CDR3 bases are TGCAGTGCTAGAGGGGGACAGGGGGCGGCCAGATACGAGCAGTACTTC. This translates into CSARGGQGAARYEQYF.

In its sample, this clonotype was seen a few times. The V call is TRBV12-5, the J call TRBJ2-5; 8 bases line up with TRBD2. This CDR3 has 16 residues. Germline V gene lookup returns CDR1 LGHNT and CDR2 FRNRAP. J lost 1 base, V lost 4 bases, and 8 bases had no gene match. CDR3 sequence (DNA): TGTGCTAGTGGTTCGAATCGGGGGGGTTTCCAAGAGACCCAGTACTTC. Protein product: CASGSNRGGFQETQYF.

This clonotype appeared once. The chain couples TRBV4-1 to TRBJ1-1; 9 bases map to TRBD1. Germline trimming cut 5 bases from V and 2 bases from J; bases unmatched to any gene: 6. The CDR3 extends over 15 amino acids. From germline, CDR1 is MGHRA and CDR2 YSYEKL. The CDR3 nucleotides are TGCGCCAGCAGCGAGTGGGACAGGGCCAACACTGAAGCTTTCTTT. This translates into CASSEWDRANTEAFF.

J is TRBJ2-3 and V is TRBV20-1; tentatively, D is TRBD1 (5 bases). This CDR3 spans 16 amino acids. CDR1 and CDR2 (germline): DFQATT, SNEGSKA (reference sequence). Trimming cost V 6 bases and J 3 bases, with 22 bases left between them. The CDR3 coding sequence is TGCAGTGCCATCCTCAGGGCTGGTATCGGTACAGATACGCAGTATTTT. Translation: CSAILRAGIGTDTQYF.

The chain uses TRBV14 and TRBJ1-1; D call uncertain. The CDR3 has 14 amino acids. Trimming pared 2 bases from V and 5 bases from J, leaving 12 bases between. The V gene's germline CDR1 is SGHDN and CDR2 FVKESK. This CDR3 is CASSQRGGWTEAFF. For the CDR3, the DNA is TGTGCCAGCAGCCAACGGGGAGGATGGACTGAAGCTTTCTTT.

Note on this clonotype: Because it lacks the conserved phenylalanine or tryptophan at the end, this CDR3 is likely a read error. This chain connects TRBV27 to TRBJ2-1, with D perhaps matching TRBD2 (6 bases). CDR3 length equals 15 residues. Trimming pared 7 bases from V and 1 base from J, leaving 14 bases between. Per germline, CDR1 MNHEY and CDR2 SMNVEV (reference sequence). The CDR3 DNA reads as TGTGCCAGCATGCGGCGGGGAGTATCCTACAATGAGCAGTTCCTC. Protein: CASMRRGVSYNEQFL.

The J gene is TRBJ1-1, the V gene TRBV6-6; 10 nucleotides line up with TRBD1. Per germline, CDR1 MNHNY and CDR2 SVGAGI (reference sequence). The CDR3 consists of 15 residues. V lost 2 bases, J lost 6 bases, and 6 bases stayed unmatched. The CDR3 DNA reads as TGTGCCAGCAGTTACGCCGGGACAGGGGAGCCTGAAGCTTTCTTT. Protein product: CASSYAGTGEPEAFF.

This clonotype was seen a few times. The J gene is TRBJ2-1, the V gene TRBV20-1; D gene unclear. The CDR3 consists of 15 residues. The V gene's germline CDR1 is DFQATT and CDR2 SNEGSKA (reference sequence). V lost 0 bases and J 0 bases, leaving 9 bases between the germline ends. CDR3 DNA sequence: TGCAGTGCTAGAGATGGCGGTACCTCCTACAATGAGCAGTTCTTC. It yields the protein CSARDGGTSYNEQFF.

This clonotype has more than one count but fewer than ten. CDR3 DNA sequence: TGTGCCAGCAGCTACGGACAGCCAGCTGCGGGGCCGCAGTATTTT. Encoded protein: CASSYGQPAAGPQYF. This chain joins TRBV7-2 and TRBJ2-3, with D perhaps matching TRBD1 or TRBD2 (6 bases each). This CDR3 is built from 15 residues. V shed 4 bases and J shed 10 bases, with 21 bases lying between them. The germline gives CDR1 SGHTA, CDR2 FQGNSA.

The chain uses TRBV20-1 and TRBJ2-5, with D perhaps matching TRBD1 or TRBD2 (6 bases each). TRBJ2-7 explains the end of the DNA better; the J call may be wrong. Germline CDR1 DFQATT, CDR2 SNEGSKA (reference sequence). CDR3 length: 16 amino acids. CDR3 loop: CSARWSGGLSAYEQYF. CDR3 DNA sequence: TGCAGTGCTAGATGGTCCGGGGGCCTTTCGGCCTACGAGCAGTACTTC.

A word on this clonotype: The junction and the germline gene differ at one end; a read error may be behind it. The V and J genes are TRBV12-3 or TRBV12-4 and TRBJ1-2; TRBD1 is a possible D gene (5 bases). The CDR3 spans 14 residues. CDR3 in DNA: TGTGCCAGCAGGGGGGTGAGGGCTAACTGTGGCTACACCTTC. This codes for CASRGVRANCGYTF.

The rearrangement uses TRBV27 and TRBJ2-5, with D unresolved. V lost 6 bases and J 11 bases, leaving 19 bases between the germline ends. CDR1 and CDR2 from the germline V gene are MNHEY and SMNVEV (reference sequence). CDR3 length: 13 amino acids. CDR3 sequence reads: CASRATAYNEQYF. The CDR3 nucleotides read TGTGCCAGCAGGGCTACAGCCTACAATGAGCAGTACTTC.

The chain is built from TRBV29-1 and TRBJ1-2; 8 bases are a match to TRBD1. The CDR3 totals 13 residues. Trimming took 3 bases from V and 8 from J; bases not matched to a gene: 8. Germline V gives CDR1 SQVTM, CDR2 ANQGSEA. For the CDR3, the DNA is TGCAGCGTTGATTACGGGACAGGCGAAGGCTACACCTTC. It is translated as CSVDYGTGEGYTF. Full variable domain (missing parts from reference TRBV29-1 and TRBJ1-2): SAVISQKPSRDICQRGTSLTIQCQVDSQVTMMFWYRQQPGQSLTLIATANQGSEATYESGFVIDKFPISRPNLTFSTLTVSNMSPEDSSIYLCSVDYGTGEGYTFGSGTRLTVV.

This sequence joins TRBV29-1 and TRBJ2-2; D is ambiguous. The V end was cut by 7 bases, the J end by 1 base, with 10 bases between. The germline V gene encodes CDR1 SQVTM and CDR2 ANQGSEA. The CDR3 runs to 13 residues. Here the CDR3 reads CSGGEQNTGELFF. The CDR3 DNA reads as TGCAGCGGTGGAGAACAGAACACCGGGGAGCTGTTTTTT.

The DNA of the CDR3 is TGTGCCAGCAGTTCTAAGTTTGAGGGTGGCTACACCTTC. Residues: CASSSKFEGGYTF. The chain links TRBV12-3 or TRBV12-4 to TRBJ1-2; D call uncertain. Trimming took off 4 bases at V and 7 bases at J, with 13 bases between the two ends. This CDR3 has 13 residues.

This sequence joins TRBV6-6 and TRBJ2-3, with a possible D match to TRBD1 (6 bases). CDR1 MNHNY and CDR2 SVGAGI come from the germline V gene (reference sequence). V was trimmed by 6 bases and J by 2 bases, leaving 12 bases between them. This CDR3 spans 14 amino acids. The CDR3 bases are TGTGCCAGCAGGGGTCAGGGGAACACAGATACGCAGTATTTT. Amino acids: CASRGQGNTDTQYF.

The table lists this clonotype with a count of one. At one boundary the junction diverges from the germline segment, which might be a read error. The V call is TRBV20-1, the J call TRBJ2-3; 12 nucleotides match TRBD1. The CDR3 spans 15 residues. CDR1 DFQATT and CDR2 SNEGSKA come from the germline V gene (reference sequence). CDR3 bases: TGCAGTGCCACCCGGGACAGGGGGCTCACAGACACGCAGTATTTT. Amino acid sequence: CSATRDRGLTDTQYF.

The rearrangement links TRBV11-2 to TRBJ2-4; D gene unclear. The CDR3 is 17 amino acids. Between the trimmed V and J ends, which lost 5 bases and 3 bases, there was a span of 20 bases. Germline-derived CDR1 and CDR2 are SGHAT and FQNNGV. As DNA, the CDR3 is TGTGCCAGCAGCGGGTTTGTGGCGACGACCGACAAAAACATTCAGTACTTC. Protein product: CASSGFVATTDKNIQYF.

The chain carries TRBV24-1 and TRBJ1-2; 8 bases line up with TRBD1. Germline CDR1 is KGHDR and CDR2 is SFDVKD. This CDR3 has 13 amino acids. Trimming took 9 bases from V and 8 from J; bases not matched to a gene: 10. For the CDR3, the DNA is TGTGCCACCGCTCCCTCTGACAGGGGCGGCTACACCTTC. It translates to CATAPSDRGGYTF.

The chain links TRBV25-1 to TRBJ1-5; D is unclear. V was shortened by 4 bases and J by 0 bases, with 16 bases between the two germline ends. The germline V gene encodes CDR1 MGHDK and CDR2 SYGVNS. CDR3 size: 17 residues. DNA for the CDR3: TGTGCCAGCAGTGTCTCCCGGCGGTCGTATAGCAATCAGCCCCAGCATTTT. It specifies CASSVSRRSYSNQPQHF.

V and J are TRBV6-6 and TRBJ2-5; TRBD2 aligns across 7 bases. The J call is in doubt because the DNA end fits TRBJ2-7 better. The CDR3 contains 13 residues. Germline CDR1 and CDR2: MNHNY and SVGAGI (reference sequence). CDR3 region: CASSYGTISEQYF. The DNA of the CDR3 is TGTGCCAGCAGTTACGGGACTATTTCCGAGCAGTACTTC.

This clonotype has a handful of counts. The chain links TRBV5-5 to TRBJ1-5; D is possibly TRBD1 (5 bases). The germline V and J ends were trimmed by 4 bases and 6 bases, with 14 bases remaining between them. In germline, CDR1 is SGHKS, CDR2 YYEKEE (reference sequence). The CDR3 is 14 amino acids. The CDR3 nucleotides are TGTGCCAGCAGCCAGTGGGATGGGGGTCAGCCCCAGCATTTT. This sequence encodes CASSQWDGGQPQHF.

The chain combines TRBV7-2 with TRBJ1-2; D ambiguous. The CDR3 covers 14 residues. V gave up 5 bases and J gave up 6 bases, with 16 bases separating them. CDR1 and CDR2 from the germline V gene are SGHTA and FQGNSA. CDR3: CASSPAPRSDGYTF. The CDR3 coding sequence is TGTGCCAGCAGCCCCGCCCCGAGGTCAGATGGCTACACCTTC.

The chain's CDR3 is CASSPVGRAPLGELFF. CDR3 coding DNA: TGTGCCAGCAGTCCCGTGGGTCGGGCCCCTCTTGGGGAGCTGTTTTTT. The chain couples TRBV7-2 to TRBJ2-2; D call uncertain. CDR1 is SGHTA, CDR2 FQGNSA, per germline. The CDR3 has 16 residues. Trimming removed 6 bases at V and 8 bases at J, with 22 bases between.

The chain couples TRBV27 to TRBJ2-6; D gene uncertain. Germline-derived CDR1 and CDR2 are MNHEY and SMNVEV (reference sequence). This CDR3 has 16 amino acids. V lost 6 bases and J 1 base, leaving 13 bases between the germline ends. The CDR3 spells CASRARWGSGANVLTF. The DNA of the CDR3 is TGTGCCAGCAGAGCCCGTTGGGGATCTGGGGCCAACGTCCTGACTTTC.